This T cell receptor (beta chain) was sequenced during a study of identical twins. Regarding the study as a whole: Modelling underestimated the level of out-of-frame TCR alpha sharing observed in monozygotic twins. Zero-insertion analyses were open to partial confounding by invariant MAIT and iNKT cells.

TCRdb re-called the 5' RACE reads through MiXCR, storing one row per CDR3 protein. The table has 750,000 to 950,000 distinct CDR3 sequences, approximately 13% seen once. Comments on this clonotype: Its specificity is unknown.

The sample also formed part of further work on yellow fever vaccine responses in identical twins.

The material sequenced was PBMCs. The receptor was isolated from a woman aged 18-29 years in good health.

The CDR3 protein is CASSDWAIYEQYF. The DNA for the CDR3 is TGTGCCAGCAGTGATTGGGCAATCTACGAGCAGTACTTC. The gene calls are TRBV2 and TRBJ2-7; D remains ambiguous. Germline assignment: CDR1 SNHLY and CDR2 FYNNEI. The ends were cut back, 3 bases at V and 3 bases at J, with 9 bases in the middle. The CDR3 length is 13 residues.